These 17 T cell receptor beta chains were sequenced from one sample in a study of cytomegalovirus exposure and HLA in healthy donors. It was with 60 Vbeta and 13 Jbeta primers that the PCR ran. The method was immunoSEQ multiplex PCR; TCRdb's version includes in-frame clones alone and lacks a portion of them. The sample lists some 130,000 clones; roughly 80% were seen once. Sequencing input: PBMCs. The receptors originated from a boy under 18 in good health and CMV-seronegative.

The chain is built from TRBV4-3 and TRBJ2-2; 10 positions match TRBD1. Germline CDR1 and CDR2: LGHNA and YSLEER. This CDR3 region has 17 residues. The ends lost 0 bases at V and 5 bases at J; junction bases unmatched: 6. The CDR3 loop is CASSQEGGGQGTGELFF. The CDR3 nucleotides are TGCGCCAGCAGCCAAGAAGGAGGGGGACAGGGGACCGGGGAGCTGTTTTTT.

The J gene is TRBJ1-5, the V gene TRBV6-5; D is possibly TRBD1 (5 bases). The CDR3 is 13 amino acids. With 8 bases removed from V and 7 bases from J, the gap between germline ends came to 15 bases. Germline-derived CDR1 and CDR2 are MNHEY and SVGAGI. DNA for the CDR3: TGTGCCAGCGGAAATGGGAGGGGACAGCCCCAGCATTTT. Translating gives CASGNGRGQPQHF.

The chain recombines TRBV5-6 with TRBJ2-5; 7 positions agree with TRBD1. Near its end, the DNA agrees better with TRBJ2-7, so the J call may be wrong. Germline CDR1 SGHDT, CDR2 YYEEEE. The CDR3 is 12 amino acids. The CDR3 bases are TGTGCCAGCAGCGACAGGGCCTACGAGCAGTACTTC. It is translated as CASSDRAYEQYF.

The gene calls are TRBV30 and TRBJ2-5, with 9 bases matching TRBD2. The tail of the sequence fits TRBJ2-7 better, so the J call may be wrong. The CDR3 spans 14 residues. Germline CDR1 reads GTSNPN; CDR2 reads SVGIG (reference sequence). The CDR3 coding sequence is TGTGCCTGGAGTTTAACTAGCGGGCTCTACGAGCAGTACTTC. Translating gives CAWSLTSGLYEQYF.

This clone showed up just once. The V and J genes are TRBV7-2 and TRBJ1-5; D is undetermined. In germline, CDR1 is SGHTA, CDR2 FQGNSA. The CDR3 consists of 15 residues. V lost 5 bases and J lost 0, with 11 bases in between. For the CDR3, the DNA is TGTGCCAGCAGCGCCGAGGCGACTAGCAATCAGCCCCAGCATTTT. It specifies CASSAEATSNQPQHF.

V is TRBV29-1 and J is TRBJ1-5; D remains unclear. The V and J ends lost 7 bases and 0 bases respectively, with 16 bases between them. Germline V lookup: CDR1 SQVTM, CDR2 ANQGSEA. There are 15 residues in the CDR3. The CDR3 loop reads CSAGWGDGSNQPQHF. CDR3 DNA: TGCAGCGCCGGCTGGGGAGACGGTAGCAATCAGCCCCAGCATTTT.

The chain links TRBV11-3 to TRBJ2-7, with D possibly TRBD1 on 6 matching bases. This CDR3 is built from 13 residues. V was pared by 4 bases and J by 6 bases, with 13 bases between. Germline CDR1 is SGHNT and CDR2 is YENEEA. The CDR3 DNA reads TGTGCCAGCAGCTCGGAGACAGGACGCGAGCAGTACTTC. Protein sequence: CASSSETGREQYF.

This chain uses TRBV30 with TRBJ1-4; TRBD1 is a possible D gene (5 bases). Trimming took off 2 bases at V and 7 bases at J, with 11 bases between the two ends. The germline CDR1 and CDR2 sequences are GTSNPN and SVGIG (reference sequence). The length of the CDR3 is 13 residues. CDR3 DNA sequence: TGTGCCTGGAGTTACAGGAAGGGTGAAAAACTGTTTTTT. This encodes CAWSYRKGEKLFF.

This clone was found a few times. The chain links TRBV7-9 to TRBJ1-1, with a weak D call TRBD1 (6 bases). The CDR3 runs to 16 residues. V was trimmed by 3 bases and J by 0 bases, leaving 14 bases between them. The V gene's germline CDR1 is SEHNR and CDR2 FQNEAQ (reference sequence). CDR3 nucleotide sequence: TGTGCCAGCAGCTTTTACCGACAGGACATGAACACTGAAGCTTTCTTT. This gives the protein CASSFYRQDMNTEAFF.

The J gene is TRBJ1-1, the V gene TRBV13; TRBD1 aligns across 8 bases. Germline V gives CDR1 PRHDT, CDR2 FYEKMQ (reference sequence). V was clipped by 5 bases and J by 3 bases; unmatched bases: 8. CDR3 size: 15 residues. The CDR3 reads CASSLSGQGDTEAFF. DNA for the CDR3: TGTGCCAGCAGCCTCTCTGGACAGGGCGACACTGAAGCTTTCTTT.

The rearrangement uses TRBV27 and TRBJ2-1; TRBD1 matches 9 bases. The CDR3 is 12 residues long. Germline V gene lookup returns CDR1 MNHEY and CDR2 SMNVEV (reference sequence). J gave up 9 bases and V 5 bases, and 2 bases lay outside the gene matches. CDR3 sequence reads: CASSNRGPEQFF. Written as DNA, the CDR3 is TGTGCCAGCAGTAACAGGGGGCCTGAGCAGTTCTTC.

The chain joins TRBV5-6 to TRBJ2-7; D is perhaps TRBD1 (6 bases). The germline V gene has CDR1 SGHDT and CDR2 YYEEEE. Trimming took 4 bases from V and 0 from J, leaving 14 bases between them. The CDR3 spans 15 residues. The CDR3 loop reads CASSPGRDNSYEQYF. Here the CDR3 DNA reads TGTGCCAGCAGCCCGGGAAGGGACAACTCCTACGAGCAGTACTTC.

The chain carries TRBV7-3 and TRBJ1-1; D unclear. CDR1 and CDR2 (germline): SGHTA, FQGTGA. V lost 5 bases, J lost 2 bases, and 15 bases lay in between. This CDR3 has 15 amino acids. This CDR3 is CASSPAGGLNTEAFF. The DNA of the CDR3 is TGTGCCAGCAGCCCCGCGGGAGGGCTAAACACTGAAGCTTTCTTT.

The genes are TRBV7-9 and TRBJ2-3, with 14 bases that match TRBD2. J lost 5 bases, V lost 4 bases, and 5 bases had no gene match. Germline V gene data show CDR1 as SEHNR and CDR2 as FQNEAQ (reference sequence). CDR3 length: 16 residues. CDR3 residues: CASSWGLAGVEDTQYF. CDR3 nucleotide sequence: TGTGCCAGCAGCTGGGGACTAGCGGGAGTGGAAGATACGCAGTATTTT.

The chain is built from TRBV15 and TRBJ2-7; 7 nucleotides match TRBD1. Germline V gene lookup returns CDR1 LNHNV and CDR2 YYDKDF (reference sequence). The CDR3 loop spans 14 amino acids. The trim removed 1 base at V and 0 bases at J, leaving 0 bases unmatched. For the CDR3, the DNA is TGTGCCACCAGCAGAGGGGACAGCTCCTACGAGCAGTACTTC. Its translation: CATSRGDSSYEQYF.

CDR3 sequence reads: CASSLYLGQPFTDTQYF. Written as DNA, the CDR3 is TGTGCCAGCAGCTTATATTTAGGACAGCCGTTCACAGATACGCAGTATTTT. The chain recombines TRBV5-6 with TRBJ2-3, with D perhaps matching TRBD1 (6 bases). V was shortened by 2 bases and J by 2 bases, with 18 bases between the two germline ends. The germline V gene has CDR1 SGHDT and CDR2 YYEEEE. The CDR3 loop spans 17 amino acids.

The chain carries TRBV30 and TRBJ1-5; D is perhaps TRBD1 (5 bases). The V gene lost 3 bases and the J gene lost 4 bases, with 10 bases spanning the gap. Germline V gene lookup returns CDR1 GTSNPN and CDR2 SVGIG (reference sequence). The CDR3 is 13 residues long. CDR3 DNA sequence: TGTGCCTGGAGCCAGGGCCCAAATCAGCCCCAGCATTTT. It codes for CAWSQGPNQPQHF.